Below are 17 T cell receptor beta chains sequenced from a single sample in a study of blood T cells in healthy people across ages. With a J-beta primer mix and a sample-barcoded 5' primer, a second PCR ran about 6 to 11 cycles. TCRdb re-analysed the 5' RACE reads in MiXCR, keeping a single row per CDR3 protein. The sample has approximately 1,000,000 distinct CDR3 sequences, around two fifths seen once. The sequenced sample was blood. The receptors were gathered from a man aged 18 to 29 in good health.

This clonotype was counted a few times. The chain has TRBV5-6 and TRBJ2-7; no definite D call. V lost 0 bases, J lost 2 bases, and 12 bases lay in between. Looked up from germline, CDR1 is SGHDT and CDR2 is YYEEEE. The CDR3 runs 15 residues. CDR3 amino acids: CASSLVGFITYEQYF. The CDR3 region has the DNA TGTGCCAGCAGCTTGGTGGGGTTTATCACCTACGAGCAGTACTTC.

The chain recombines TRBV9 with TRBJ1-5; 9 bases fit TRBD1. V shed 4 bases, J shed 8 bases, and the junction held 10 bases outside the gene matches. This CDR3 has 15 amino acids. The germline V gene encodes CDR1 SGDLS and CDR2 YYNGEE. CDR3 amino acids: CASSLTGQGKEPQHF. DNA for the CDR3: TGTGCCAGCAGCCTGACGGGACAGGGAAAGGAGCCCCAGCATTTT.

This clonotype was seen a few times. This chain joins TRBV29-1 and TRBJ1-1; D gene unclear. The length of the CDR3 is 12 residues. Trimming removed 5 bases from V and 8 bases from J, with 15 bases in between. Germline CDR1 SQVTM, CDR2 ANQGSEA. CDR3 nucleotide sequence: TGCAGCGTTTACAGCGTTACGGGGGAAGCTTTCTTT. Residues: CSVYSVTGEAFF.

V and J are TRBV20-1 and TRBJ2-3, with 7 bases fitting TRBD2. The CDR3 contains 14 residues. With 5 bases clipped from V and 1 base from J, the junction kept 6 bases outside the gene matches. Germline values: CDR1 DFQATT, CDR2 SNEGSKA (reference sequence). The CDR3 loop reads CSAPEGLRTDTQYF. For the CDR3, the DNA is TGCAGTGCTCCTGAGGGACTACGCACAGATACGCAGTATTTT.

This clonotype came up a few times. This rearrangement joins TRBV12-3 or TRBV12-4 to TRBJ2-5; no clear D. The V end was cut by 5 bases, the J end by 5 bases, with 15 bases between. The CDR3 consists of 14 residues. The CDR3 region has the DNA TGTGCCAGCAGTCTGGAGATAATTCAGGAGACCCAGTACTTC. Translation gives CASSLEIIQETQYF.

The chain combines TRBV2 with TRBJ2-3; D is undetermined. This CDR3 is 13 amino acids long. The V and J ends lost 4 bases and 3 bases respectively, with 8 bases between them. Germline V lookup: CDR1 SNHLY, CDR2 FYNNEI. The CDR3 is CASSVQTTDTQYF. CDR3 in DNA: TGTGCCAGCAGTGTGCAGACTACAGATACGCAGTATTTT.

The sample holds a few counts of this clonotype. J is TRBJ1-6 and V is TRBV3-1; D is ambiguous. The CDR3 is 17 amino acids. V was cut by 0 bases and J by 2 bases, with 11 bases left in between. Germline assignment: CDR1 LGHDT and CDR2 YNNKEL (reference sequence). CDR3 in DNA: TGTGCCAGCAGCCAAGATCCAATAGGGACCTATAATTCACCCCTCCACTTT. This codes for CASSQDPIGTYNSPLHF.

This chain joins TRBV4-3 and TRBJ1-4; the D gene is possibly TRBD1 (6 bases). Between the trimmed V and J ends, which lost 0 bases and 7 bases, there was a span of 12 bases. This CDR3 has 15 residues. From germline, CDR1 is LGHNA and CDR2 YSLEER. The CDR3 here is CASSQDAGGGEKLFF. The CDR3 DNA reads as TGCGCCAGCAGCCAAGATGCGGGGGGCGGTGAAAAACTGTTTTTT.

The rearrangement links TRBV9 to TRBJ1-2; 9 bases map to TRBD1. The CDR3 consists of 15 residues. V trimming: 1 base; J trimming: 4 bases; junction bases outside the gene matches: 5. Per germline, CDR1 SGDLS and CDR2 YYNGEE. CDR3 coding DNA: TGTGCCAGCAGCGTAAGGGACAGGGACCTCTATGGCTACACCTTC. Protein product: CASSVRDRDLYGYTF. The full variable domain, completed using reference TRBV9 and TRBJ1-2, is DSGVTQTPKHLITATGQRVTLRCSPRSGDLSVYWYQQSLDQGLQFLIQYYNGEERAKGNILERFSAQQFPDLHSELNLSSLELGDSALYFCASSVRDRDLYGYTFGSGTRLTVV.

The chain couples TRBV27 to TRBJ2-1; possibly TRBD1 or TRBD2 for D (5 bases each). V lost 6 bases to trimming and J lost 3 bases, with 12 bases between them. CDR1 and CDR2 from the germline V gene are MNHEY and SMNVEV (reference sequence). The CDR3 sequence is 14 residues long. CDR3 residues: CASRTGTRYNEQFF. The CDR3 DNA sequence: TGTGCCAGCAGGACCGGGACGCGCTACAATGAGCAGTTCTTC.

This clonotype appeared many times. The chain uses TRBV7-9 and TRBJ1-4; D ambiguous. CDR3 size: 14 residues. V gave up 3 bases and J gave up 5 bases, with 10 bases separating them. Germline lookup yields CDR1 SEHNR and CDR2 FQNEAQ (reference sequence). The CDR3 loop reads CASSFGSENEKLFF. In DNA, the CDR3 is TGTGCCAGCAGCTTCGGTTCCGAAAATGAAAAACTGTTTTTT. Full variable domain (missing parts from reference TRBV7-9 and TRBJ1-4): DTGVSQNPRHKITKRGQNVTFRCDPISEHNRLYWYRQTLGQGPEFLTYFQNEAQLEKSRLLSDRFSAERPKGSFSTLEIQRTEQGDSAMYLCASSFGSENEKLFFGSGTQLSVL.

By frequency in the sample, this clonotype is medium-sized (0.01 to 0.1%). The rearrangement links TRBV7-9 to TRBJ1-2; perhaps TRBD1 as D (6 bases). V lost 1 base and J 8 bases, leaving 14 bases between the germline ends. Per the germline V gene, CDR1 is SEHNR and CDR2 is FQNEAQ (reference sequence). The CDR3 runs to 14 residues. DNA for the CDR3: TGTGCCAGCAGCTTAGGACAGGACTTTGAAGGCTACACCTTC. This sequence encodes CASSLGQDFEGYTF.

Written as DNA, the CDR3 is TGCAGTGCTAGAGGGACGGCCTTGGGCTACACCTTC. This translates into CSARGTALGYTF. The J gene is TRBJ1-2, the V gene TRBV20-1; D is unresolved. This CDR3 contains 12 residues. Trimming cost V 1 base and J 8 bases, with 11 bases left between them. Germline CDR1 is DFQATT and CDR2 is SNEGSKA (reference sequence).

The genes are TRBV6-6 and TRBJ2-7, with a possible D match to TRBD2 (5 bases). Germline V gene data show CDR1 as MNHNY and CDR2 as SVGAGI (reference sequence). V lost 5 bases and J 6 bases, leaving 14 bases between the germline ends. The CDR3 totals 13 residues. The CDR3 DNA follows: TGTGCCAGCAGTGACCGAGGGAAGGGCGAGCAGTACTTC. Encoded protein: CASSDRGKGEQYF.

This clonotype was detected only a few times. V usage is TRBV5-1 and J usage is TRBJ2-1, with 7 nucleotides matching TRBD2. Germline-derived CDR1 and CDR2 are SGHRS and YFSETQ. The J segment lost 4 bases and the V segment lost 5 bases, leaving 6 bases of the junction unmatched. This CDR3 has 14 residues. The CDR3 sequence is CASSTSENYNEQFF. The CDR3 coding sequence is TGCGCCAGCAGTACTAGCGAGAATTACAATGAGCAGTTCTTC.

The V gene is TRBV7-2, the J gene TRBJ2-1; D is undetermined. V was trimmed by 1 base and J by 5 bases, leaving 9 bases between them. From germline, CDR1 is SGHTA and CDR2 FQGNSA. The CDR3 has 14 amino acids. CDR3 sequence: CASSLVVYHNEQFF. DNA of the CDR3: TGTGCCAGCAGCTTAGTGGTCTACCACAATGAGCAGTTCTTC.

Comment on this clonotype: A much larger clone differs by one base, so this may be a read error. This rearrangement joins TRBV11-2 to TRBJ2-7, with 10 bases that match TRBD2. J lost 7 bases, V lost 4 bases, and 10 bases had no gene match. CDR3 length: 15 residues. The V gene's germline CDR1 is SGHAT and CDR2 FQNNGV. This chain's CDR3 is CASSSLAGAYNEQYF. The CDR3 coding sequence is TGTGCCAGCAGCTCTCTAGCGGGGGCCTACAATGAGCAGTACTTC.